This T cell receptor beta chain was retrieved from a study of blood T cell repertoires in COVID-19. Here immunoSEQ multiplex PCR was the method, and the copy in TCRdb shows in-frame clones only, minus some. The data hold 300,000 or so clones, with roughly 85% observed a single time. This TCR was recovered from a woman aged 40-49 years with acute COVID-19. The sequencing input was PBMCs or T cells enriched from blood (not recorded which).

The CDR3, as DNA: TGTGCCAGCAGCTTGGGACAGGGTTGGGGTTGGAATCAGCCCCAGCATTTT. Amino acid sequence: CASSLGQGWGWNQPQHF. J is TRBJ1-5 and V is TRBV5-6, with 7 nucleotides matching TRBD1. With 0 bases clipped from V and 4 bases from J, the junction kept 10 bases outside the gene matches. The CDR3 consists of 17 residues. Germline CDR1 SGHDT, CDR2 YYEEEE.